This T cell receptor (beta chain) was sequenced for a study of blood T cell repertoires in COVID-19. Profiled with immunoSEQ multiplex PCR; TCRdb holds only in-frame clones, not every one. The sample comprises approximately 170,000 clones, approximately 80% of which are singletons, and approximately 7.7% rests with the top ten. Recruitment covered about 25 US areas and drew participants whose ages spanned about 18 to 90 years. The TCR originated in a woman in her 50s who had recovered from COVID-19. What was sequenced was PBMCs or T cells enriched from blood (not recorded which).

The CDR3 is CASSISPGAPQHF. Here the CDR3 DNA reads TGTGCCAGTAGTATATCCCCGGGTGCGCCCCAGCATTTT. The rearrangement links TRBV19 to TRBJ1-5; D remains unclear. From germline, CDR1 is LNHDA and CDR2 SQIVND (reference sequence). V gave up 2 bases and J gave up 9 bases, with 11 bases separating them. This CDR3 is built from 13 residues.